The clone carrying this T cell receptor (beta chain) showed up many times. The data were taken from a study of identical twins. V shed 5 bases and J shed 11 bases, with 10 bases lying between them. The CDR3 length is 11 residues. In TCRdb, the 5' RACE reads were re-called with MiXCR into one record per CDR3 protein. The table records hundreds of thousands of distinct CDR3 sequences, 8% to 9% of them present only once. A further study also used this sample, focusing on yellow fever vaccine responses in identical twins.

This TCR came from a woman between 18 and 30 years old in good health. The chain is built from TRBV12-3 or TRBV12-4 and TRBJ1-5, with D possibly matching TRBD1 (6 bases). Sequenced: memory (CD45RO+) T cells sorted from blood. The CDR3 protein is CASSPGEAQHF. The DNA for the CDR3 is TGTGCCAGCAGTCCAGGGGAGGCCCAGCATTTT.